This entry concerns a single T cell receptor (beta chain). This CDR3 has 17 amino acids. With V trimmed by 2 bases and J by 4 bases, 12 bases remained unmatched. CDR1 KGHSH and CDR2 LQKENI come from the germline V gene. RNA, at roughly 0.45 to 1 ug, was reverse transcribed with random hexamers. TCRdb analysed the immunoSEQ multiplex PCR reads with MiXCR anew, one entry per CDR3 protein. The sample contains some 130,000 distinct CDR3 sequences, 90% to 95% of which appear only once. This entry is derived from a study of CD8 T cells in Susac syndrome. The V call is TRBV18, the J call TRBJ2-7; 9 bases fit TRBD1. The source is a human donor in good health. The sequencing input was CD4+ T cells from PBMCs. In DNA form, the CDR3 reads TGTGCCAGCTCACCATCTTACACCGGGACAGGGACTTACGAGCAGTACTTC. Protein: CASSPSYTGTGTYEQYF.